A selection of T cell receptor beta chains follows, all from one sample in a study of blood T cell repertoires in COVID-19. Some clones are missing from TCRdb's copy, which holds only in-frame ones; the method was immunoSEQ multiplex PCR. The table has approximately 150,000 clones, about 86% seen once. The source material was peripheral blood. The source is a woman between 55 and 75 years old with acute or convalescent COVID-19. The CDR3 runs from the conserved cysteine through the conserved F or W. D genes are given only for firm matches. The listing skips clone size in some rows; elsewhere it reads once, few, many or a size class.

.,TRBD1,TRBV7-9,TRBJ1-6,TGTGCCAGCAGTTCCCGGACAGGGGGTAGCTCCTATAATTCACCCCTCCACTTT,CASSSRTGGSSYNSPLHF
many,.,TRBV2,TRBJ1-1,TGTGCCAGCAGTCAGCGGACGGGAGGCACTGAAGCTTTCTTT,CASSQRTGGTEAFF
few,.,TRBV27,TRBJ2-7,TGTGCCAGCAGTTCCAGGTCGTACAGCTCCTACGAGCAGTACTTC,CASSSRSYSSYEQYF
.,TRBD2,TRBV19,TRBJ2-7,TGTGCCAGTAGCGCTAGCGGGTACTACGAGCAGTACTTC,CASSASGYYEQYF
.,.,TRBV24-1,TRBJ1-5,TGTGCCACCAGTGATTCCCGGACACAGGGAGACCAGCCCCAGCATTTT,CATSDSRTQGDQPQHF
.,.,TRBV11-2,TRBJ2-7,TGTGCCAGCAGTGATGTTATGCGGGTAGAGCAGTACTTC,CASSDVMRVEQYF
.,.,TRBV7-6,TRBJ2-1,TGTGCCAGCAGCCCTTCCTACAGCTCCTACAATGAGCAGTTCTTC,CASSPSYSSYNEQFF
.,.,TRBV5-4,TRBJ1-2,TGTGCCAGCAGCTGGGGAGCGGACGGGGGCTATGGCTACACCTTC,CASSWGADGGYGYTF
.,.,TRBV5-1,TRBJ2-7,TGCGCCAGCAGCTTGGGGAGAACAGGACCCTACGAGCAGTACTTC,CASSLGRTGPYEQYF
.,.,TRBV19,TRBJ1-2,TGTGCCAGTAGTATTGGGCAGGGAGGGCGAGGCTACACCTTC,CASSIGQGGRGYTF
.,.,TRBV21-1,TRBJ1-2,TGTGCCAGCACCTTGACTCCGGGACAGGCCCTCTATGGCTACACCTTC,CASTLTPGQALYGYTF
few,TRBD1,TRBV5-1,TRBJ2-2,TGCGCCAGCAGCTCCGGGGACAGGGACCACACCGGGGAGCTGTTTTTT,CASSSGDRDHTGELFF
.,.,TRBV4-2,TRBJ2-2,TGTGCCAGCACCCCGAGGGGGACCGGGGAGCTGTTTTTT,CASTPRGTGELFF
.,.,TRBV4-1,TRBJ1-2,TGCGCCAGCAGCCAAGATTCGGGAGCCTATGGCTACACCTTC,CASSQDSGAYGYTF
.,TRBD1,TRBV30,TRBJ1-2,TGTGCCTGGAGAACCGACAGGGCCTATGGCTACACCTTC,CAWRTDRAYGYTF
.,.,TRBV12-3/TRBV12-4,TRBJ2-7,TGTGCCAGCAGTCGGACAGAGAACTACGAGCAGTACTTC,CASSRTENYEQYF
.,TRBD1,TRBV19,TRBJ1-1,TGTGCCAGCGACAGGGCGAACACTGAAGCTTTCTTT,CASDRANTEAFF
.,.,TRBV5-6,TRBJ1-2,TGTGCCAGCAGCTTGGGAGGCCTGGAGGGCTACACCTTC,CASSLGGLEGYTF
.,TRBD1,TRBV28,TRBJ1-5,TGTGCCAGCAGAGGGACAGTTCGGAGTCAGCCCCAGCATTTT,CASRGTVRSQPQHF
.,TRBD2,TRBV9,TRBJ2-7,TGTGCCAGCAGCGTAGGCCTCCTCCTAGCGGGGGGCCCCTACGAGCAGTACTTC,CASSVGLLLAGGPYEQYF
few,TRBD2,TRBV20-1,TRBJ2-7,TGCAGTGCTAGTCGGGCGGGGGGGCAATCCTACGAGCAGTACTTC,CSASRAGGQSYEQYF
.,.,TRBV4-1,TRBJ2-7,TGCGCCAGCAGCCAAGGGGTAGCGGTGTCCTACGAGCAGTACTTC,CASSQGVAVSYEQYF
.,TRBD2,TRBV5-4,TRBJ2-1,TGTGCCAGCAGATTCGGGACTAGCGGGGGGAACAATGAGCAGTTCTTC,CASRFGTSGGNNEQFF
.,.,TRBV7-2,TRBJ1-6,TGTGCCAGCAGCTTAGGGGGGCTATATTCACCCCTCCACTTT,CASSLGGLYSPLHF
.,.,TRBV6-4,TRBJ2-3,TGTGCCAGCAGTGAGCGGCCCCTAACTTTCCCAGATACGCAGTATTTT,CASSERPLTFPDTQYF
.,.,TRBV12-3/TRBV12-4,TRBJ1-1,TGTGCCAGCAGGCCGACAATGAACACTGAAGCTTTCTTT,CASRPTMNTEAFF
.,TRBD1,TRBV2,TRBJ1-2,TGTGCCAGCCTTGGAACAGGGGGCTTCGACTATGGCTACACCTTC,CASLGTGGFDYGYTF
.,TRBD1,TRBV18,TRBJ2-2,TGTGCCAGCTCACAGGGACAGGGTGGCACCGGGGAGCTGTTTTTT,CASSQGQGGTGELFF
.,.,TRBV6-2/TRBV6-3,TRBJ2-3,TGTGCCAGCAGTTACTCCTCAGATACGCAGTATTTT,CASSYSSDTQYF
.,.,TRBV5-5,TRBJ2-4,TGTGCCAGCACCCCAGGGCAGGGAAGGGTTCAGTACTTC,CASTPGQGRVQYF
.,.,TRBV11-3,TRBJ1-1,TGTGCCAGCAGCTTAGTAGGGGCTGAAGCTTTCTTT,CASSLVGAEAFF
.,.,TRBV18,TRBJ1-3,TGTGCCAGCTCACCTCAGGGTTTTAGCTCTGGAAACACCATATATTTT,CASSPQGFSSGNTIYF
.,TRBD1,TRBV4-2,TRBJ2-5,TGTGCCAGCAGCCTCAAGACAGGGGGCGAGGAGACCCAGTACTTC,CASSLKTGGEETQYF
.,.,TRBV7-7,TRBJ1-4,TGTGCTAGCAGCCGCCACGGTCATAGTGAAAAACTGTTTTTT,CASSRHGHSEKLFF
few,TRBD1,TRBV27,TRBJ1-3,TGTGCCAGCAGTTCACAGGGGGCTCTACGAAACACCATATATTTT,CASSSQGALRNTIYF
once,TRBD1,TRBV4-3,TRBJ1-2,TGCGCCAGCAGCCGGGGACAGGAAAACTATGGCTACACCTTC,CASSRGQENYGYTF
few,.,TRBV15,TRBJ2-5,TGTGCCACCAGAGGTTTACCACGGGGGACCCAGTACTTC,CATRGLPRGTQYF
.,TRBD1,TRBV28,TRBJ2-5,TGTGCCAGCAGGTCCGGGACAGGGGCGTTTGAGACCCAGTACTTC,CASRSGTGAFETQYF
.,.,TRBV7-3,TRBJ1-5,TGTGCCAGCGCCCGGGATAGCAATCAGCCCCAGCATTTT,CASARDSNQPQHF
.,.,TRBV6-1,TRBJ2-7,TGTGCCAGCAGTGAAGCCCGACAGGATTACGAGCAGTACTTC,CASSEARQDYEQYF
.,.,TRBV25-1,TRBJ1-3,TGTGCCAGCAGTGCCAGGGGTACAGGAAACACCATATATTTT,CASSARGTGNTIYF
.,TRBD2,TRBV5-8,TRBJ2-5,TGTGCCAGCAGCTTGGTTCTAGCGGGGGGGCCTTGGGAGACCCAGTACTTC,CASSLVLAGGPWETQYF
.,.,TRBV21-1,TRBJ2-3,TGTGCCAGCAGCACCAAAAACCGGACAGCCCGTAGCACAGATACGCAGTATTTT,CASSTKNRTARSTDTQYF
.,TRBD1,TRBV2,TRBJ1-6,TGTGCCAGCAGGTTGAGGACAGGACAAAGTTCACCCCTCCACTTT,CASRLRTGQSSPLHF